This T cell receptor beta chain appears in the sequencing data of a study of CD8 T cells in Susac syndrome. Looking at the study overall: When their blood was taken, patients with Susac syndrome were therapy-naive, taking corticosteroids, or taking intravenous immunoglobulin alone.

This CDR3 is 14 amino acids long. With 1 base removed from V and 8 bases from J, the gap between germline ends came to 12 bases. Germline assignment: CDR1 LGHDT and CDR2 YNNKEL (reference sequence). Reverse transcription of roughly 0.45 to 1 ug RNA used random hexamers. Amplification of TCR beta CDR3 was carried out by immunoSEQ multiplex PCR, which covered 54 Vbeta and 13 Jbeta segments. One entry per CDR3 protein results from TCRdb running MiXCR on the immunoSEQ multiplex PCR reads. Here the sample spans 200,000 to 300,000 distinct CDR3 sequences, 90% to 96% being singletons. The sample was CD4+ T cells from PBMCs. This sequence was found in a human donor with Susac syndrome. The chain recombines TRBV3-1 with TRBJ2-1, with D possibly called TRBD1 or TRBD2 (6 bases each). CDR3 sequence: CASSQGVGGHEQFF. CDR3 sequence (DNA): TGTGCCAGCAGCCAAGGAGTAGGGGGGCATGAGCAGTTCTTC.